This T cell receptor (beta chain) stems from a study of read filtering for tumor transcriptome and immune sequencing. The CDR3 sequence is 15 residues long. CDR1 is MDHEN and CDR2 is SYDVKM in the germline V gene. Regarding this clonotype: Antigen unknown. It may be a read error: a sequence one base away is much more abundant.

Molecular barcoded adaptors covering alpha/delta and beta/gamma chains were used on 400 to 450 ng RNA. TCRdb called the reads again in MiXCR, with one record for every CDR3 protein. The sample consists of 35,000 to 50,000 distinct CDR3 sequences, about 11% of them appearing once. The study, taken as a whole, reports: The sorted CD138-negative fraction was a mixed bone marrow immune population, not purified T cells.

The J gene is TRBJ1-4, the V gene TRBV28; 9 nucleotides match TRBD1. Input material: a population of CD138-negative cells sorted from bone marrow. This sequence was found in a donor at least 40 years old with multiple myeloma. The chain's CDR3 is CASSLGTGGAEKLCF. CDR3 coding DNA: TGTGCCAGCAGCCTGGGAACAGGGGGCGCGGAAAAACTGTGTTTT.